Below, 7 T cell receptor beta chains from the same sample are listed, as sequenced in a study of technical replicates of blood from several donors. The repertoire was sequenced with immunoSEQ multiplex PCR; TCRdb's copy has only in-frame clones and lacks some. The sample shows approximately 79,000 clones, around 97% of them seen only once. Material: T cells isolated from PBMCs. The origin of the receptors is a human donor in good health.

The chain joins TRBV6-5 to TRBJ1-1; 9 nucleotides match TRBD1. Per the germline V gene, CDR1 is MNHEY and CDR2 is SVGAGI. Trimming at V came to 6 bases and at J to 5 bases, leaving 4 bases not matched to a gene. CDR3 length: 13 amino acids. The CDR3 DNA reads TGTGCCAGCAGAGGGACAGGGAAGACTGAAGCTTTCTTT. Translation gives CASRGTGKTEAFF.

The gene calls are TRBV7-9 and TRBJ1-1, with 12 positions matching TRBD1. Losses at the gene ends were 5 bases for V and 7 bases for J; bases not matched to a gene: 5. Germline loops: CDR1 SEHNR, CDR2 FQNEAQ (reference sequence). The CDR3 consists of 14 residues. The CDR3 coding sequence is TGTGCCAGCAGCCGTTGGGACAGGGGGCTTGAAGCTTTCTTT. Translating gives CASSRWDRGLEAFF.

In DNA, the CDR3 is TGTGCCAGCATTAAGTGGGGGGTATACGAGCAGTACTTC. Encoded protein: CASIKWGVYEQYF. V gene TRBV6-1 combines with J gene TRBJ2-7; a weak D match, TRBD2 (6 bases). Trimming took 7 bases from V and 4 from J, leaving 14 bases between them. The CDR3 runs 13 residues. The V gene's germline CDR1 is MNHNS and CDR2 SASEGT.

The chain combines TRBV19 with TRBJ2-2; a possible D gene is TRBD2 (6 bases). The V end was cut by 7 bases, the J end by 4 bases, with 10 bases between. This CDR3 contains 13 residues. CDR1 is LNHDA and CDR2 is SQIVND in the germline V gene (reference sequence). The CDR3 region is CASKIAVTGELFF. The DNA of the CDR3 is TGTGCCAGTAAGATAGCGGTCACCGGGGAGCTGTTTTTT.

This sequence joins TRBV7-2 and TRBJ2-3; the match to TRBD2 covers 8 bases. CDR3 length equals 15 residues. V shed 2 bases and J 1 base; nucleotides not matched to a gene: 2. The germline V gene has CDR1 SGHTA and CDR2 FQGNSA. CDR3 coding DNA: TGTGCCAGCAGCTTAAGCGGGGGACGCACAGATACGCAGTATTTT. Amino acid sequence: CASSLSGGRTDTQYF.

The chain is built from TRBV6-5 and TRBJ1-1, with a weak D call TRBD1 (5 bases). This CDR3 is built from 13 residues. With 7 bases removed from V and 4 bases from J, the gap between germline ends came to 13 bases. CDR1 MNHEY and CDR2 SVGAGI come from the germline V gene. The CDR3 spells CASNTGGPTEAFF. Written as DNA, the CDR3 is TGTGCCAGCAACACCGGGGGTCCCACTGAAGCTTTCTTT.

This chain joins TRBV9 and TRBJ2-2, with D uncertain. From germline, CDR1 is SGDLS and CDR2 YYNGEE. Trimming pared 1 base from V and 3 bases from J, leaving 7 bases between. The CDR3 is 14 residues long. CDR3 sequence (DNA): TGTGCCAGCAGCGTAATAGATGACACCGGGGAGCTGTTTTTT. This translates into CASSVIDDTGELFF.